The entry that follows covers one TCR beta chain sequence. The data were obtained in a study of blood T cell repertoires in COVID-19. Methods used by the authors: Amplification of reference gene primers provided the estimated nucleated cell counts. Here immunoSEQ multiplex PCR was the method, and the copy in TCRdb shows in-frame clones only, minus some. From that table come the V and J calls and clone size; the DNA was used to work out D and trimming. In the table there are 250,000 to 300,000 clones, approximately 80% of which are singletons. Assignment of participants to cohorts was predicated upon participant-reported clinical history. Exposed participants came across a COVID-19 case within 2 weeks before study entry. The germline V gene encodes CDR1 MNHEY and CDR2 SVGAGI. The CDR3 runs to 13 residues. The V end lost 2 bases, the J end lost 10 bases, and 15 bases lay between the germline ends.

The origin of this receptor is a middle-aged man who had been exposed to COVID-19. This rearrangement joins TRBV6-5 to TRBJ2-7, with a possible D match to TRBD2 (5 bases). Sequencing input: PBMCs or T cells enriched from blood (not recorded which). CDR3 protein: CASSYRVRDPQYF. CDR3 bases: TGTGCCAGCAGTTACCGGGTTCGGGATCCCCAGTACTTC.